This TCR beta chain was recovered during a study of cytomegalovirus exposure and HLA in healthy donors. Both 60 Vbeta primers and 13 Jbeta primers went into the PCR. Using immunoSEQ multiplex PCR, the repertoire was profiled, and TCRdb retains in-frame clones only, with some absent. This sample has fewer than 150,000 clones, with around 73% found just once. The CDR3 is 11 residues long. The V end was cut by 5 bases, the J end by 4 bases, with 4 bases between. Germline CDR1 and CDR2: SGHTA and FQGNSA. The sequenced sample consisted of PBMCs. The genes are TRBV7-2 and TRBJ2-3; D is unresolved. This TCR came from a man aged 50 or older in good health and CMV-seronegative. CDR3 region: CASSPADTQYF. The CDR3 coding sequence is TGTGCCAGCAGCCCGGCAGATACGCAGTATTTT.